This TCR beta chain was sequenced for a study of blood T cell repertoires in COVID-19. Turning to the study itself: The cDNA or gDNA used as material had been derived from T cells, B-cell-depleted T cells, or PBMCs.

Germline V gene data show CDR1 as MNHEY and CDR2 as SVGAGI. The CDR3 extends over 15 amino acids. Germline trimming cut 2 bases from V and 4 bases from J; bases unmatched to any gene: 4. Using immunoSEQ multiplex PCR, the repertoire was profiled, and TCRdb retains in-frame clones only, with some absent. The table records 250,000 to 300,000 clones, more than 75% of them present only once. The sequence came from a woman aged 60 to 75 in a cohort exposed to, infected with or recovered from COVID-19 (not recorded which). Sequencing was done on a sample of PBMCs or T cells enriched from blood (not recorded which). The chain joins TRBV6-5 to TRBJ2-2; 7 nucleotides agree with TRBD1. CDR3 amino acids: CASSYIGGATGELFF. CDR3 sequence (DNA): TGTGCCAGCAGTTACATAGGGGGCGCCACCGGGGAGCTGTTTTTT.